These 10 T cell receptor beta chains share one sample of origin, sequenced in a study of blood T cell repertoires in COVID-19. TCRdb's copy holds only in-frame clones and misses some; the assay was immunoSEQ multiplex PCR. The data contain about 70,000 clones, about 89% of them seen just once; the ten biggest clones take up 2.5% to 3%. Sequencing was carried out using peripheral blood. The receptors were sampled from a man in his fifties or sixties with COVID-19, enrolled during active disease.

This chain links TRBV11-2 with TRBJ2-2; TRBD1 aligns across 8 bases. Germline V gene lookup returns CDR1 SGHAT and CDR2 FQNNGV. This CDR3 contains 16 residues. With V trimmed by 4 bases and J by 5 bases, 9 bases remained unmatched. In DNA, the CDR3 is TGTGCCAGCAGCTCCCGGGACAGGACCGGAACCGGGGAGCTGTTTTTT. It specifies CASSSRDRTGTGELFF.

The chain combines TRBV2 with TRBJ2-5, with TRBD2 identical over 13 bases. The CDR3 sequence is 15 residues long. Germline V gene sequence: CDR1 SNHLY, CDR2 FYNNEI. Trimming took 8 bases from V and 5 from J; bases not matched to a gene: 8. The CDR3 nucleotides read TGTGCCAGCCGGACTAGCGGGAGTGGAAGGGAGACCCAGTACTTC. Protein sequence: CASRTSGSGRETQYF.

V gene TRBV15 combines with J gene TRBJ1-5; unclear D gene. This CDR3 region has 13 residues. V dropped 4 bases and J dropped 4 bases, with 8 bases sitting between them. The germline V gene encodes CDR1 LNHNV and CDR2 YYDKDF (reference sequence). The CDR3 loop is CATSIAGNQPQHF. The CDR3 DNA follows: TGTGCCACCAGCATAGCTGGGAATCAGCCCCAGCATTTT.

The genes are TRBV5-4 and TRBJ1-1; D is perhaps TRBD1 (5 bases). Between the trimmed V and J ends, which lost 4 bases and 3 bases, there was a span of 13 bases. The CDR3 is 14 amino acids. CDR1 is SGHNT and CDR2 is YYREEE in the germline V gene (reference sequence). CDR3 residues: CASSPATGYTEAFF. The CDR3 nucleotides are TGTGCCAGCAGCCCGGCAACAGGATACACTGAAGCTTTCTTT.

This chain links TRBV28 with TRBJ2-3; maybe TRBD2 (5 bases). The germline V gene has CDR1 MDHEN and CDR2 SYDVKM. This CDR3 has 13 residues. Trimming removed 1 base at V and 8 bases at J, with 10 bases between. The CDR3 nucleotides read TGTGCCAGCAGTTTATCTCTCCGGGGTACGCAGTATTTT. Its translation: CASSLSLRGTQYF.

This clone was detected only once. The rearrangement joins TRBV7-2 to TRBJ2-3, with 10 bases lining up with TRBD1. From germline, CDR1 is SGHTA and CDR2 FQGNSA. The CDR3 sequence is 15 residues long. Germline trimming cut 4 bases from V and 7 bases from J; bases unmatched to any gene: 8. CDR3 loop: CASSSMGQGMNTQYF. CDR3 DNA sequence: TGTGCCAGCAGCTCCATGGGACAGGGGATGAATACGCAGTATTTT.

The V call is TRBV5-1, the J call TRBJ2-7, with TRBD2 identical over 7 bases. Looked up from germline, CDR1 is SGHRS and CDR2 is YFSETQ. The CDR3 loop spans 16 amino acids. Losses at the gene ends were 4 bases for V and 3 bases for J; bases not matched to a gene: 13. The CDR3 DNA is TGCGCCAGCAGCCTGGAGGCAGCGGGACCAGGCTACGAGCAGTACTTC. It specifies CASSLEAAGPGYEQYF.

The chain recombines TRBV18 with TRBJ2-3; 7 nucleotides line up with TRBD1. The ends lost 4 bases at V and 0 bases at J; junction bases unmatched: 4. The CDR3 sequence is 15 residues long. Germline loops: CDR1 KGHSH, CDR2 LQKENI. The CDR3 sequence is CASSQGASSTDTQYF. As DNA, the CDR3 is TGTGCCAGCTCACAGGGGGCGTCGAGCACAGATACGCAGTATTTT.

The chain joins TRBV5-1 to TRBJ2-3; tentative D call: TRBD1 (6 bases). This CDR3 is built from 13 residues. Deletions cut 3 bases from V and 4 bases from J, with 9 bases between. Germline loops: CDR1 SGHRS, CDR2 YFSETQ. CDR3 sequence (DNA): TGCGCCAGCAGCTGGCAGGGGCCAGATACGCAGTATTTT. Its translation is CASSWQGPDTQYF.

The chain links TRBV7-8 to TRBJ2-7; TRBD1 is a possible D gene (6 bases). CDR1 SGHVS and CDR2 FQNEAQ come from the germline V gene. The V end lost 2 bases, the J end lost 2 bases, and 13 bases lay between the germline ends. There are 15 residues in the CDR3. The CDR3 region is CASSLRAGDTYEQYF. The CDR3 coding sequence is TGTGCCAGCAGCTTAAGGGCAGGGGATACCTACGAGCAGTACTTC.